This T cell receptor (beta chain) stems from a study of cytomegalovirus exposure and HLA in healthy donors. Findings of the study overall: An assumption of roughly uniform sequencing depth across donors underlay the presence/absence analyses. Later analysis showed TCR association rates varying by HLA locus, highest for DRB1 and lowest for HLA-C.

Note on this clone: Antigen: not known.

The germline CDR1 and CDR2 sequences are SGHVS and FNYEAQ. This CDR3 is 13 amino acids long. V was trimmed by 5 bases and J by 6 bases, leaving 13 bases between them. Researchers ran the PCR with 60 Vbeta and 13 Jbeta primers. The method was immunoSEQ multiplex PCR; TCRdb's version includes in-frame clones alone and lacks a portion of them. The sample lists around 150,000 clones; over 75% were seen once. Sequenced: PBMCs. This chain joins TRBV7-6 and TRBJ1-1; no clear D. The TCR sequence derives from a man aged 25-45 years in good health and CMV-seronegative. CDR3 in amino acids: CASSDSGIPEAFF. The CDR3 DNA sequence: TGTGCCAGCAGCGACTCGGGAATCCCTGAAGCTTTCTTT.